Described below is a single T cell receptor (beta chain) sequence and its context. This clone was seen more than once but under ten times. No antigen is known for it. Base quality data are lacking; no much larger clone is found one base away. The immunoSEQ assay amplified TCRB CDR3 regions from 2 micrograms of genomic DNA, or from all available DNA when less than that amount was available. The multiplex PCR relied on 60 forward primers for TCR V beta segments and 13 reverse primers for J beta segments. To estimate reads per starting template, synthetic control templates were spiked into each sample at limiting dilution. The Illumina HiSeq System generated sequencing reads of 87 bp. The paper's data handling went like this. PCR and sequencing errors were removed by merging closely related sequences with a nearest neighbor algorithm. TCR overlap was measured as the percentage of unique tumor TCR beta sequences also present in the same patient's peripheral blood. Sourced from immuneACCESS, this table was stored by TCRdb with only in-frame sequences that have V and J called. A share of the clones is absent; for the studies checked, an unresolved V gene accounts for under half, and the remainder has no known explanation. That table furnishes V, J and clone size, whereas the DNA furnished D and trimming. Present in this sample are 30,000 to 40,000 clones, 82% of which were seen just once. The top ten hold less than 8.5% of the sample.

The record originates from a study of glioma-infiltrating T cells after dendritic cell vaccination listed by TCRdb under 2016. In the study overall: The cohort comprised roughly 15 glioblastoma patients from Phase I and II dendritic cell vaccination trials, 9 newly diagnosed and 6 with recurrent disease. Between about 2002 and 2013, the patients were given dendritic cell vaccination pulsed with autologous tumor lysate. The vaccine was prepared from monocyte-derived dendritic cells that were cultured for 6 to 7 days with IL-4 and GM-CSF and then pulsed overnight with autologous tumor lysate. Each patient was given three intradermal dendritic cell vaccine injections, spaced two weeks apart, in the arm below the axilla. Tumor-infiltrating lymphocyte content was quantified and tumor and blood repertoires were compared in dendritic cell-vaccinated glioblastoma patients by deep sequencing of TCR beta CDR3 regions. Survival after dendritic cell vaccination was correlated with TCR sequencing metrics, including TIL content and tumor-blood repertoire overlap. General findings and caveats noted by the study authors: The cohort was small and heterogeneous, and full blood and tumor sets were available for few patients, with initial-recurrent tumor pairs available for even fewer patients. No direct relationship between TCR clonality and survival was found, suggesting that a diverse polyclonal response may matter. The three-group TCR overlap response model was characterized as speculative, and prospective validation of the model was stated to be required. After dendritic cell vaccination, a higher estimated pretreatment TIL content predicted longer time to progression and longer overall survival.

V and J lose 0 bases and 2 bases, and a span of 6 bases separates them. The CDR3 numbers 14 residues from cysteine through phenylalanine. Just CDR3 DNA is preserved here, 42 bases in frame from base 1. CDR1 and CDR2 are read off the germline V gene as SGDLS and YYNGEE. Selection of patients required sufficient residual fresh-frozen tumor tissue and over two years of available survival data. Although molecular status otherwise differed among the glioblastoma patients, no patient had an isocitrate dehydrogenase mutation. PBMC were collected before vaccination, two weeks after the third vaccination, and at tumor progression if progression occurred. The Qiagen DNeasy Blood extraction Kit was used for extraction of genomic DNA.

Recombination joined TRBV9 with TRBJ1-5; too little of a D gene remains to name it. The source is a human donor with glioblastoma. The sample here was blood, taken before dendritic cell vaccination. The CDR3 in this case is CASSVGGGNQPQHF. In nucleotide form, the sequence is TGTGCCAGCAGCGTAGGCGGCGGCAATCAGCCCCAGCATTTT.